This TCR beta chain was documented in a study of blood T cell repertoires in COVID-19. About the research overall: Sites across the United States, Italy and Spain contributed samples from acute and convalescent COVID-19. PBMCs, B-cell-depleted T cells, or T cells were the source of the cDNA or gDNA that made up the material.

Original processing methods: Reference gene primer amplification gave nucleated cell count estimates. The protocol was immunoSEQ multiplex PCR, while the TCRdb copy is restricted to in-frame clones and leaves out a portion. V, J and clone size are those of that table, while D and trimming were read from the DNA. The sample lists roughly 170,000 clones, about 88% seen once, with around 25% in the top ten. This CDR3 is built from 16 residues. Germline CDR1 reads SEHNR; CDR2 reads FQNEAQ (reference sequence). V was trimmed by 2 bases and J by 0 bases, leaving 11 bases between them. This TCR was recovered from a man aged 60 to 69 with acute or convalescent COVID-19. The material sequenced was peripheral blood. The rearrangement links TRBV7-9 to TRBJ1-3, with D uncertain. The DNA of the CDR3 is TGTGCCAGCAGCTTATTGGGCCCCAGCTCTGGAAACACCATATATTTT. Amino acids: CASSLLGPSSGNTIYF.